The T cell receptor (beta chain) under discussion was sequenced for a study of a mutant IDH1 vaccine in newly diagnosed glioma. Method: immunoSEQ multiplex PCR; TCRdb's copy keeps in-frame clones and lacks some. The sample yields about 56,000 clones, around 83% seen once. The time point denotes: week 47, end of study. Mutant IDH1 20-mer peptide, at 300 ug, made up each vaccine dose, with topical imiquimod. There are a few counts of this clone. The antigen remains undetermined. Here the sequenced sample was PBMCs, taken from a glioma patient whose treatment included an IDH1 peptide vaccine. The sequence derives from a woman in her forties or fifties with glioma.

CDR3 in DNA: TGTGCCAGCAGTCCTACCGGGACCAAGAACACTGAAGCTTTCTTT. Its protein product is CASSPTGTKNTEAFF. This rearrangement joins TRBV7-3 to TRBJ1-1, with D perhaps TRBD1 (5 bases). The CDR3 is made up of 15 amino acids. The V gene's germline CDR1 is SGHTA and CDR2 FQGTGA. Trimming took 6 bases from V and 1 from J, leaving 15 bases between them.